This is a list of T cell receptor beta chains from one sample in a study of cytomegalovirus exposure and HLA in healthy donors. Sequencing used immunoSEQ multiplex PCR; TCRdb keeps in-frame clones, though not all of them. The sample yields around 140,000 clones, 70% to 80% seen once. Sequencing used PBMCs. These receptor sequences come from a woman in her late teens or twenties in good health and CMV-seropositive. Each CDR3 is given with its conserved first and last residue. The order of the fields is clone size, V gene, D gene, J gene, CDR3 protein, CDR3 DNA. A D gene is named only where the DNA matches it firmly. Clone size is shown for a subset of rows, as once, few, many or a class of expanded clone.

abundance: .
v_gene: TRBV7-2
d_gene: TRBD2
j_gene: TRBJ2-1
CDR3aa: CASSLGSGGADNEQFF
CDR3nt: TGTGCCAGCAGCTTAGGGAGCGGGGGGGCGGACAATGAGCAGTTCTTC

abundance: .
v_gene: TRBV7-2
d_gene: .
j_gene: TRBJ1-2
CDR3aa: CASSLTGYGYTF
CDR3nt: TGTGCCAGCAGCTTAACAGGGTATGGCTACACCTTC

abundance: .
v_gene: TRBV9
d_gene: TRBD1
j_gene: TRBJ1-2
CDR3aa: CASSTGTGFGYTF
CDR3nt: TGTGCCAGCAGCACCGGGACAGGGTTTGGCTACACCTTC

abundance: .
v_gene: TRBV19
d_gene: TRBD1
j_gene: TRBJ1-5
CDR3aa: CASSTTGGSNQPQHF
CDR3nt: TGTGCCAGTAGTACGACAGGGGGGAGCAATCAGCCCCAGCATTTT

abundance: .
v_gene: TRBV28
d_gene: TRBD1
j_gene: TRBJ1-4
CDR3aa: CASSTNPEGGHGLFF
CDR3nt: TGTGCCAGCAGTACCAATCCTGAAGGGGGCCACGGACTGTTTTTT

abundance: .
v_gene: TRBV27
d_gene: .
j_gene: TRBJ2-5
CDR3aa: CASRTTPYQETQYF
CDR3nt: TGTGCCAGCAGGACGACACCTTACCAAGAGACCCAGTACTTC

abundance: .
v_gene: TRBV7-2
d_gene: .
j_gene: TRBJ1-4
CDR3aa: CASSLLLDSANEKLFF
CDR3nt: TGTGCCAGCAGCCTCTTGCTCGACAGCGCTAATGAAAAACTGTTTTTT

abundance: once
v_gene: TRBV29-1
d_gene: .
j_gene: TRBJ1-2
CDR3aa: CSVDRAKTLYGYTF
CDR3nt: TGCAGCGTTGACAGGGCGAAAACCCTCTATGGCTACACCTTC

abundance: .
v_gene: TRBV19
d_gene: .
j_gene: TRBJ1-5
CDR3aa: CASIPPGGTSNQPQHF
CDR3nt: TGTGCCAGTATCCCCCCGGGAGGCACCAGCAATCAGCCCCAGCATTTT

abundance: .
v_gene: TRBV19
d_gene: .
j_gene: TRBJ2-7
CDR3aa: CASSIVVGAYEQYF
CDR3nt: TGTGCCAGTAGTATAGTTGTCGGGGCCTACGAGCAGTACTTC

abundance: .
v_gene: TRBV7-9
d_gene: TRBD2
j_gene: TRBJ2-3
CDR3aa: CASSFQRGGRTDTQYF
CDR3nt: TGTGCCAGCAGCTTCCAGCGGGGGGGCCGGACAGATACGCAGTATTTT

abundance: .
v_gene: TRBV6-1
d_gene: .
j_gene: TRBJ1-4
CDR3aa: CASTDFGGGGEKLFF
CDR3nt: TGTGCCAGCACCGATTTTGGGGGAGGAGGCGAAAAACTGTTTTTT

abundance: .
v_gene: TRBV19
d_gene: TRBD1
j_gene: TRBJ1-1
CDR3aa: CASSIWGQGVSEAFF
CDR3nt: TGTGCCAGTAGTATATGGGGACAGGGGGTGTCTGAAGCTTTCTTT

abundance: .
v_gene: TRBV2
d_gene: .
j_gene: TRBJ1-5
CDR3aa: CASGGSWDQPQHF
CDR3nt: TGTGCCAGCGGGGGGAGTTGGGATCAGCCCCAGCATTTT

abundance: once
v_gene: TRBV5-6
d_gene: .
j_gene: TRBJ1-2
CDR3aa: CASSRGGDYGYTF
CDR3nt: TGTGCCAGCAGCCGAGGGGGGGACTATGGCTACACCTTC

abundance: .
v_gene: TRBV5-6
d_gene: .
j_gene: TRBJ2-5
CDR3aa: CASSLNWGGVETQYF
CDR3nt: TGTGCCAGCAGCTTAAATTGGGGGGGCGTGGAGACCCAGTACTTC

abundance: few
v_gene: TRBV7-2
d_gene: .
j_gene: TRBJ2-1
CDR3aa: CASSSAGGFRNEQFF
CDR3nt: TGTGCCAGCAGCTCAGCCGGCGGTTTCCGGAATGAGCAGTTCTTC

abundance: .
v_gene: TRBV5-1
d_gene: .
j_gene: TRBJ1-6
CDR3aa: CASSLIGSSYNSPLHF
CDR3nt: TGCGCCAGCAGCTTGATAGGGAGCTCCTATAATTCACCCCTCCACTTT

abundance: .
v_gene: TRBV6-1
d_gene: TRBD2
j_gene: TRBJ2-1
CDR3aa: CASSEAHYGGANEQFF
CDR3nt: TGTGCCAGCAGTGAAGCGCATTACGGGGGGGCCAATGAGCAGTTCTTC

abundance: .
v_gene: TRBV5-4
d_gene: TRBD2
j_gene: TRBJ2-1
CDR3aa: CASSSGTSFDEQFF
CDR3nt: TGTGCCAGCAGCTCCGGGACTAGCTTCGATGAGCAGTTCTTC

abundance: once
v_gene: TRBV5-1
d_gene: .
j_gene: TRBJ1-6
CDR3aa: CASSPTPGPPLHF
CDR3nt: TGCGCCAGCAGCCCCACTCCAGGCCCACCCCTCCACTTT

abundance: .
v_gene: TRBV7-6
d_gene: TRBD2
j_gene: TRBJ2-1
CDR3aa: CASSSAGGVNEQFF
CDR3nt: TGTGCCAGCAGCTCAGCGGGGGGAGTCAATGAGCAGTTCTTC

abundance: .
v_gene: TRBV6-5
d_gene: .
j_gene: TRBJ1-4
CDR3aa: CASSSQGPHEKLFF
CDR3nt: TGTGCCAGCAGTTCTCAGGGGCCGCATGAAAAACTGTTTTTT

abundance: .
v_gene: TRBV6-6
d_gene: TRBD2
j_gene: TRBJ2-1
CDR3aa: CASSYSSGAFYNEQFF
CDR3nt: TGTGCCAGCAGTTACTCAAGCGGGGCCTTCTACAATGAGCAGTTCTTC

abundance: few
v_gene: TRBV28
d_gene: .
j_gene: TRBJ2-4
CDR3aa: CASSSPAVAKNIQYF
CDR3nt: TGTGCCAGCAGTTCCCCCGCGGTAGCCAAAAACATTCAGTACTTC

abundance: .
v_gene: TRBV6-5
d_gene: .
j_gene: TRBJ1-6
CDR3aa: CASSYSRSSYNSPLHF
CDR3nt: TGTGCCAGCAGTTACTCCCGGAGCTCCTATAATTCACCCCTCCACTTT

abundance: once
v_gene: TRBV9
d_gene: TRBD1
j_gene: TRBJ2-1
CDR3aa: CASSVRDRGRNEQFF
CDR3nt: TGTGCCAGCAGCGTTAGGGACAGGGGTCGCAATGAGCAGTTCTTC

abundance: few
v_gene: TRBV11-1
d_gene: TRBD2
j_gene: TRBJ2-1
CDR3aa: CASSSTETSGGYNEQFF
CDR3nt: TGTGCCAGCAGCTCTACCGAGACTAGCGGGGGGTACAATGAGCAGTTCTTC